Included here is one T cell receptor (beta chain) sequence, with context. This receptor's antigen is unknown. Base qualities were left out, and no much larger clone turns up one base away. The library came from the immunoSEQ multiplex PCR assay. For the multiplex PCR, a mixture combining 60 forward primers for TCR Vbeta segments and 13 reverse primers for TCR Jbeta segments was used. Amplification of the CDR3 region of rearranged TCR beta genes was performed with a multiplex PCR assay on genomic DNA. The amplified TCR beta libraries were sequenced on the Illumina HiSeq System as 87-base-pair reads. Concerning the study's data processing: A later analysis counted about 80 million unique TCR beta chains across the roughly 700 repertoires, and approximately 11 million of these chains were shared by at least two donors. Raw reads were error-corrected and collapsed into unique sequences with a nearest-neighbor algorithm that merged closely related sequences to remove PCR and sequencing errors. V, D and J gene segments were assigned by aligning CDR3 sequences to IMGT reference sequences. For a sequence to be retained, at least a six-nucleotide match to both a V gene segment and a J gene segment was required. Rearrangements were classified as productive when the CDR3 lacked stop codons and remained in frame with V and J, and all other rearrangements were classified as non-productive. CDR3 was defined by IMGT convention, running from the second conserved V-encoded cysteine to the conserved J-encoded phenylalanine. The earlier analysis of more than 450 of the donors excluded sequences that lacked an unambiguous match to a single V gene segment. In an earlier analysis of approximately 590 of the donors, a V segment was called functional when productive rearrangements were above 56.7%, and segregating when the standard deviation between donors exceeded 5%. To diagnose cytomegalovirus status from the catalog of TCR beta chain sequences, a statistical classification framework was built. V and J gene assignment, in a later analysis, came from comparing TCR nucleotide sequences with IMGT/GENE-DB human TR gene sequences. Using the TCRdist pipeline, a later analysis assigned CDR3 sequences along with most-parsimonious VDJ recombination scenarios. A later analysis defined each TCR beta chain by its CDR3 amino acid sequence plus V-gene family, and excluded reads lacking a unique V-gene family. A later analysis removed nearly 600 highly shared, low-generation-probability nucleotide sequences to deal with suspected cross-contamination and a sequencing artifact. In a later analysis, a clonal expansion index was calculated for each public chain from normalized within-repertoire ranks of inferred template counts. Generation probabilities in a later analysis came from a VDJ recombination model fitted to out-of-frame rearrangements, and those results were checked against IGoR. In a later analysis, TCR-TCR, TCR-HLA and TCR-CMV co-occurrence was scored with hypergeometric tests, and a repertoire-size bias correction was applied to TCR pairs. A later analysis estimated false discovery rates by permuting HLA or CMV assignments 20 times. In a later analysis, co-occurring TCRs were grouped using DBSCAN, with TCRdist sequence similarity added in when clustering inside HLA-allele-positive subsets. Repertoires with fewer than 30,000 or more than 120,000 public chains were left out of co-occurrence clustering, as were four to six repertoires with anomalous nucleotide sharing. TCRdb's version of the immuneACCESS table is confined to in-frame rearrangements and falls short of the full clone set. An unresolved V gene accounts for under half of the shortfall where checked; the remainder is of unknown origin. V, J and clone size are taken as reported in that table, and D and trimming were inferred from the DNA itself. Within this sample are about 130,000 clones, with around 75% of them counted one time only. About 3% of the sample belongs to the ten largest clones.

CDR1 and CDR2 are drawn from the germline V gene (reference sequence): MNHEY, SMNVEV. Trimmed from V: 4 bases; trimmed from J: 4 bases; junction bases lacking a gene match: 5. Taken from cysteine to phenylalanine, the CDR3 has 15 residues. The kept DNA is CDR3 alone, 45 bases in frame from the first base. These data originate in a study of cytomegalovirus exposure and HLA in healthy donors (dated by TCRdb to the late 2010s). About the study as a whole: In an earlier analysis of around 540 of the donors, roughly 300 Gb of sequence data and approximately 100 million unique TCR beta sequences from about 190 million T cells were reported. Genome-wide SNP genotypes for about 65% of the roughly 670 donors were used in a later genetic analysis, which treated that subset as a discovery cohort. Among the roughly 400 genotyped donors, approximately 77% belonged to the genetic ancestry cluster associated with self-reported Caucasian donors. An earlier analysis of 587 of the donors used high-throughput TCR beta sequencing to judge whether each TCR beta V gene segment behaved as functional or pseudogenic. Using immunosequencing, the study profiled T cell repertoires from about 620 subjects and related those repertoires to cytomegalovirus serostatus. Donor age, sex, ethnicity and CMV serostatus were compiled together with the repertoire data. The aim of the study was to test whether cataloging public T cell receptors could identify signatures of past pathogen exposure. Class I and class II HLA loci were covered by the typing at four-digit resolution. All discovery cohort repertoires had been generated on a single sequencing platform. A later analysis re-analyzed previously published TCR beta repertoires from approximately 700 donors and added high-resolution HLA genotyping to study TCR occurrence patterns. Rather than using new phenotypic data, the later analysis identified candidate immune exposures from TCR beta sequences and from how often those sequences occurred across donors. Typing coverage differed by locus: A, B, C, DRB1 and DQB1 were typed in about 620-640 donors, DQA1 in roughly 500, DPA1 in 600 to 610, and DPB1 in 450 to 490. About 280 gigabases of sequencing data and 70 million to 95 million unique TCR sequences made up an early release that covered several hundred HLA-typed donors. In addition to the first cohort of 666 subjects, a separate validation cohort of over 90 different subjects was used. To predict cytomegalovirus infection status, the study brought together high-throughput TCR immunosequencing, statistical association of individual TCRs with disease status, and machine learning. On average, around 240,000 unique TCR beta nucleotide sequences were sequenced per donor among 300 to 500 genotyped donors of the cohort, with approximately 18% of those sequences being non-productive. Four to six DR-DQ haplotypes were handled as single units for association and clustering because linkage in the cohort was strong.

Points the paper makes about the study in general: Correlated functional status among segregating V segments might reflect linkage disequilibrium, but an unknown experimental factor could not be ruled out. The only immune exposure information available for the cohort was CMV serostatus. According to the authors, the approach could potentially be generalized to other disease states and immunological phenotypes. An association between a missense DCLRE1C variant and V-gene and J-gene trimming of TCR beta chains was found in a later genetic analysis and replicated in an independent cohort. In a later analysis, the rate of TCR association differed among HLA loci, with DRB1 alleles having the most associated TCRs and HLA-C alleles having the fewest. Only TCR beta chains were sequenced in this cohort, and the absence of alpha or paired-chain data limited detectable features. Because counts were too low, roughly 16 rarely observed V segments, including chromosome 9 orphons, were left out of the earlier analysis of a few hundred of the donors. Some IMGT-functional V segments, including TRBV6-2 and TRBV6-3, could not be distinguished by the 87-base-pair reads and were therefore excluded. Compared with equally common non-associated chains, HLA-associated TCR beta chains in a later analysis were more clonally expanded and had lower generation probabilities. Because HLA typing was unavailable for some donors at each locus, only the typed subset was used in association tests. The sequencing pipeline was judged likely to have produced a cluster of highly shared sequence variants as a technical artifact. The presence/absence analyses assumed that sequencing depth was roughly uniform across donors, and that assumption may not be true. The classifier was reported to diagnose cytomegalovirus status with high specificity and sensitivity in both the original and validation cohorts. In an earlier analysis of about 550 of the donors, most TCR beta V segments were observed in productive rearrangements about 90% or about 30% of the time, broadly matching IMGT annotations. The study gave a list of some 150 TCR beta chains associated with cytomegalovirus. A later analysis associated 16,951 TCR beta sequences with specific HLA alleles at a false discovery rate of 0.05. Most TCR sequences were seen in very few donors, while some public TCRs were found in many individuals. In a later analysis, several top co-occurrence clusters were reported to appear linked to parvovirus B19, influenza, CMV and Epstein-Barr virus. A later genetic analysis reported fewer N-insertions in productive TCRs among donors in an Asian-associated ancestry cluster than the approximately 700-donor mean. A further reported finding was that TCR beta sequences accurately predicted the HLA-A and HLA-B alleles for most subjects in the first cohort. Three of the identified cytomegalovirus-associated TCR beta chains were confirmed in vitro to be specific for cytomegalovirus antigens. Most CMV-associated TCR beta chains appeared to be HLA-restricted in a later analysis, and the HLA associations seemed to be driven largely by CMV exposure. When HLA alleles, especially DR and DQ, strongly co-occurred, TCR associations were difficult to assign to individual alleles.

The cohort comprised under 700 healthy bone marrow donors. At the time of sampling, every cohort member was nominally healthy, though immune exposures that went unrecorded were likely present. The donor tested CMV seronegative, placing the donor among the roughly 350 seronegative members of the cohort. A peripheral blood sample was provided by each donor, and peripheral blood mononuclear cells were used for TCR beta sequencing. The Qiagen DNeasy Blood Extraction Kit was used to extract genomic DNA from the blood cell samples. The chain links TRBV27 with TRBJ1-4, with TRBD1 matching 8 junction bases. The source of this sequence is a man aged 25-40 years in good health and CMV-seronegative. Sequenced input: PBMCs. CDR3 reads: CASSSGQGRNEKLFF. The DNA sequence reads TGTGCCAGCAGTTCAGGACAGGGTCGTAATGAAAAACTGTTTTTT. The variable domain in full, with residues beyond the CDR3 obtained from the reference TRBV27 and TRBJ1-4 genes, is EAQVTQNPRYLITVTGKKLTVTCSQNMNHEYMSWYRQDPGLGLRQIYYSMNVEVTDKGDVPEGYKVSRKEKRNFPLILESPSPNQTSLYFCASSSGQGRNEKLFFGSGTQLSVL.